This TCR beta chain was sequenced during a study of monozygotic twins with inflammatory bowel disease. Study-level results: Part of the variability in patient repertoires may have come from differing immunosuppressive treatments. No one strong IBD-associated signal or clonotype was supported.

Note on this clonotype: Its target is not known.

TCRdb reprocessed the 5' RACE reads and keeps a single row for each CDR3 protein, giving no DNA. With 300,000 to 450,000 distinct CDR3 sequences in the sample, the ten largest clones hold just over 2.5%. Germline V gene lookup returns CDR1 MDHEN and CDR2 SYDVKM. This CDR3 contains 13 residues. This receptor was taken from a human donor with ulcerative colitis or Crohn's disease, or a healthy co-twin of an affected twin (not recorded which). The V call is TRBV28, the J call TRBJ1-2. Sequencing was performed on blood. Here the CDR3 reads CASTVAEGWGYTF.